Listed here are 32 T cell receptor beta chains from one sample, sequenced in a study of blood T cells in healthy people across ages. The authors ran a second PCR of about 6 to 11 cycles using a sample-barcoded 5' primer and a J-beta primer mix. TCRdb analysed the 5' RACE reads with MiXCR anew, one entry per CDR3 protein. In the table there are approximately 680,000 distinct CDR3 sequences, 32% of which are singletons. The sequencing input was blood. All receptors come from a woman aged 80 or older in good health.

This clonotype was detected many times. The J gene is TRBJ1-6, the V gene TRBV28; D gene ambiguous. CDR1 is MDHEN and CDR2 is SYDVKM in the germline V gene. The CDR3 has 11 amino acids. V shed 5 bases and J shed 7 bases, with 3 bases lying between them. CDR3 sequence (DNA): TGTGCCAGCAGTCAAAATTCACCCCTCCACTTT. As protein: CASSQNSPLHF. The variable domain in full, completed from reference TRBV28 and TRBJ1-6, reads DVKVTQSSRYLVKRTGEKVFLECVQDMDHENMFWYRQDPGLGLRLIYFSYDVKMKEKGDIPEGYSVSREKKERFSLILESASTNQTSMYLCASSQNSPLHFGNGTRLTVT.

This clonotype has a count of ten or more. The chain joins TRBV4-3 to TRBJ1-1; D ambiguous. Germline-derived CDR1 and CDR2 are LGHNA and YSLEER. The CDR3 spans 13 residues. Trimming took 0 bases from V and 4 from J, leaving 6 bases between them. CDR3 amino acids: CASSQEHGTEAFF. For the CDR3, the DNA is TGCGCCAGCAGCCAAGAGCACGGCACTGAAGCTTTCTTT.

This clonotype was recorded a few times. This chain uses TRBV28 with TRBJ1-5, with TRBD1 identical over 8 bases. V trimming: 6 bases; J trimming: 9 bases; junction bases outside the gene matches: 7. From germline, CDR1 is MDHEN and CDR2 SYDVKM. This CDR3 has 13 residues. For the CDR3, the DNA is TGTGCCAGCAGCGACAGGGGTGGGCGGCCCCAGCATTTT. This gives the protein CASSDRGGRPQHF.

There are many counts of this clonotype. The rearrangement uses TRBV20-1 and TRBJ2-7; 9 nucleotides agree with TRBD1. CDR1 and CDR2 (germline): DFQATT, SNEGSKA (reference sequence). This CDR3 spans 14 amino acids. The J segment lost 5 bases and the V segment lost 5 bases, leaving 10 bases of the junction unmatched. This CDR3 reads CSALIGTGYDEQYF. The CDR3 DNA reads as TGCAGTGCTCTAATCGGGACAGGGTACGACGAGCAGTACTTC.

A word on this clonotype: The germline gene is not matched at one end of the junction; a read error may be the cause. The chain uses TRBV7-2 and TRBJ1-4, with TRBD1 identical over 9 bases. CDR1 SGHTA and CDR2 FQGNSA come from the germline V gene. The CDR3 totals 16 residues. CDR3: CVSSLDQTGGDEELFF. CDR3 bases: TGTGTCAGCAGCCTCGACCAGACAGGGGGAGATGAAGAACTGTTTTTT.

The chain employs TRBV7-6 and TRBJ2-1, with a weak D call TRBD1 (6 bases). The V end was cut by 5 bases, the J end by 9 bases, with 20 bases between. Germline values: CDR1 SGHVS, CDR2 FNYEAQ. The CDR3 spans 15 residues. The CDR3 loop reads CASSDWGLGLGEQFF. In nucleotides, the CDR3 is TGTGCCAGCAGCGATTGGGGGCTTGGGTTGGGTGAGCAGTTCTTC.

This clonotype has just one count. The chain has TRBV6-1 and TRBJ2-7; D unclear. In germline, CDR1 is MNHNS, CDR2 SASEGT. The ends were cut back, 8 bases at V and 2 bases at J, with 16 bases in the middle. The CDR3 sequence is 14 residues long. DNA for the CDR3: TGTGCCAGCGCTCCAGCTCCGTCCCCCTACGAGCAGTACTTC. The encoded protein is CASAPAPSPYEQYF.

This clonotype was found many times. The chain employs TRBV7-2 and TRBJ2-6; no clear D. Trimming shortened V by 2 bases and J by 2 bases, and 13 bases separated the two germline ends. The CDR3 spans 17 residues. Germline CDR1 and CDR2: SGHTA and FQGNSA. CDR3 region: CASSLNRARPGANVLTF. In DNA form, the CDR3 reads TGTGCCAGCAGCTTAAACCGGGCGCGCCCTGGGGCCAACGTCCTGACTTTC.

This clonotype was recorded a few times. The chain combines TRBV20-1 with TRBJ1-1; 7 bases fit TRBD1. The junction had 7 bases not matched to a gene; V was cut back by 5 bases and J by 4 bases. Germline assignment: CDR1 DFQATT and CDR2 SNEGSKA (reference sequence). The CDR3 totals 13 residues. This CDR3 reads CSASPGGSTEAFF. CDR3 in DNA: TGCAGTGCTTCTCCAGGGGGTAGCACTGAAGCTTTCTTT.

The chain combines TRBV19 with TRBJ2-3; possible D gene TRBD1, 5 bases. The germline V and J ends were trimmed by 4 bases and 3 bases, with 11 bases remaining between them. CDR1 is LNHDA, CDR2 SQIVND, per germline (reference sequence). There are 14 residues in the CDR3. CDR3 amino acids: CASSRRRQTDTQYF. The CDR3 nucleotides read TGTGCCAGTAGTAGGCGCCGACAGACAGATACGCAGTATTTT.

The chain couples TRBV7-9 to TRBJ2-7, with TRBD2 matching 7 bases. TRBJ2-5 matches the DNA end more closely, so the J call is doubtful. This CDR3 region has 14 residues. Germline V lookup: CDR1 SEHNR, CDR2 FQNEAQ (reference sequence). This CDR3 reads CASSRAGPGETQYF. The CDR3 DNA sequence: TGTGCCAGCAGCAGAGCGGGGCCGGGTGAGACCCAGTACTTC.

This rearrangement joins TRBV5-1 to TRBJ2-1; D not certain. V was cut by 5 bases and J by 6 bases, with 18 bases left in between. The CDR3 contains 15 residues. From germline, CDR1 is SGHRS and CDR2 YFSETQ. The CDR3 DNA is TGCGCCAGCAGTCTGGGCCCCGAGGTTGTCAATGAGCAGTTCTTC. Translating it yields CASSLGPEVVNEQFF. The whole variable domain, filled in from reference TRBV5-1 and TRBJ2-1, reads KAGVTQTPRYLIKTRGQQVTLSCSPISGHRSVSWYQQTPGQGLQFLFEYFSETQRNKGNFPGRFSGRQFSNSRSEMNVSTLELGDSALYLCASSLGPEVVNEQFFGPGTRLTVL.

As concerns this clonotype: This may come from a read error, since a much larger clone is one base off. J is TRBJ2-6 and V is TRBV2; D unclear. Trimming removed 2 bases from V and 0 bases from J, with 2 bases in between. This CDR3 spans 14 amino acids. Germline V gene lookup returns CDR1 SNHLY and CDR2 FYNNEI. CDR3 sequence reads: CASSEYSGANVLTF. The CDR3 nucleotides are TGTGCCAGCAGTGAATACTCTGGGGCCAACGTCCTGACTTTC.

This clonotype was counted only a few times. This chain links TRBV7-9 with TRBJ1-5; D is unclear. V lost 5 bases and J 0 bases, leaving 11 bases between the germline ends. In germline, CDR1 is SEHNR, CDR2 FQNEAQ (reference sequence). The CDR3 is made up of 15 amino acids. In DNA, the CDR3 is TGTGCCAGCAGCATCGACTCCAATAGCAATCAGCCCCAGCATTTT. It yields the protein CASSIDSNSNQPQHF.

This clonotype occurred many times. The chain has TRBV7-2 and TRBJ2-3, with 14 bases fitting TRBD2. CDR1 SGHTA and CDR2 FQGNSA come from the germline V gene. The CDR3 has 17 amino acids. J lost 6 bases, V lost 0 bases, and 5 bases had no gene match. CDR3 amino acids: CASSLAGLAGASDTQYF. In DNA form, the CDR3 reads TGTGCCAGCAGCTTAGCGGGACTAGCGGGGGCATCGGATACGCAGTATTTT.

This clonotype was seen more than once but under ten times. The V call is TRBV28, the J call TRBJ1-2, with 7 bases that match TRBD1. The CDR3 sequence is 15 residues long. Trimming took 5 bases from V and 10 from J; bases not matched to a gene: 16. Germline V lookup: CDR1 MDHEN, CDR2 SYDVKM. CDR3 sequence: CASSVWGTGTVAYTF. The DNA for the CDR3 is TGTGCCAGCAGTGTCTGGGGAACCGGGACAGTGGCCTACACCTTC.

The gene calls are TRBV15 and TRBJ1-5; unclear D gene. CDR1 and CDR2 (germline): LNHNV, YYDKDF (reference sequence). Trimming took 0 bases from V and 1 from J, leaving 7 bases between them. The length of the CDR3 is 15 residues. The CDR3 DNA sequence: TGTGCCACCAGCAGAGATCTAGGGAGCAATCAGCCCCAGCATTTT. Amino acid sequence: CATSRDLGSNQPQHF.

This clonotype was seen ten or more times. The chain links TRBV6-1 to TRBJ2-1, with 10 bases matching TRBD1. J was trimmed by 3 bases and V by 7 bases; bases with no gene match: 12. Per germline, CDR1 MNHNS and CDR2 SASEGT. The CDR3 sequence is 17 residues long. The CDR3 spells CASTPPPDRGHYNEQFF. The CDR3 DNA follows: TGTGCCAGCACCCCACCCCCTGACAGGGGGCACTACAATGAGCAGTTCTTC.

In regard to this clonotype: This may be a read error, as it is one base from a much larger clone. V and J are TRBV6-1 and TRBJ2-7, with D maybe TRBD1 (6 bases). The CDR3 contains 14 residues. From germline, CDR1 is MNHNS and CDR2 SASEGT. The CDR3 DNA follows: TGTGCCAGCAGTGAGAGGACAGTTTCCTACGTGCAGTACTTC. It encodes CASSERTVSYVQYF.

In its sample, this clonotype was seen many times. The rearrangement links TRBV20-1 to TRBJ2-3, with D perhaps TRBD2 (5 bases). The germline V gene encodes CDR1 DFQATT and CDR2 SNEGSKA (reference sequence). The CDR3 covers 14 residues. V was shortened by 3 bases and J by 6 bases, with 16 bases between the two germline ends. CDR3 bases: TGCAGTGCTAGTCGCCCGGCTTGGGAGGATACGCAGTATTTT. It encodes CSASRPAWEDTQYF.

J is TRBJ1-5 and V is TRBV19, with D unclear. This CDR3 has 16 residues. Germline V gene sequence: CDR1 LNHDA, CDR2 SQIVND (reference sequence). The ends were cut back, 3 bases at V and 1 base at J, with 13 bases in the middle. The CDR3 sequence is CASSIMGTQSNQPQHF. CDR3 sequence (DNA): TGTGCCAGTAGTATTATGGGAACGCAAAGCAATCAGCCCCAGCATTTT.

This clonotype appeared many times. The gene calls are TRBV6-6 and TRBJ2-7; tentative D call: TRBD2 (6 bases). The CDR3 has 19 residues. Trimming left V 2 bases short and J 0 bases short, with 23 bases between. Germline V gene data show CDR1 as MNHNY and CDR2 as SVGAGI (reference sequence). CDR3 sequence (DNA): TGTGCCAGCAGTTACCCAAGCGGGCGCGGAGGAGTTAGCTCCTACGAGCAGTACTTC. Protein sequence: CASSYPSGRGGVSSYEQYF.

This clonotype occurred many times. The chain links TRBV27 to TRBJ2-3; D may be TRBD2 (6 bases). The CDR3 runs 12 residues. With 5 bases removed from V and 10 bases from J, the gap between germline ends came to 13 bases. Germline CDR1 reads MNHEY; CDR2 reads SMNVEV (reference sequence). The CDR3 sequence: CASSQTWEAQYF. In DNA form, the CDR3 reads TGTGCCAGCAGTCAGACTTGGGAGGCGCAGTATTTT.

Many counts were recorded for this clonotype. This chain connects TRBV13 to TRBJ2-6, with TRBD1 identical over 8 bases. V dropped 5 bases and J dropped 4; count of bases not matched to a gene: 13. CDR1 and CDR2 from the germline V gene are PRHDT and FYEKMQ (reference sequence). The CDR3 consists of 18 residues. CDR3 coding DNA: TGTGCCAGCAGCGGTACCGGGACAGGTCCTCTAGGGGCCAACGTCCTGACTTTC. This encodes CASSGTGTGPLGANVLTF.

This clonotype was found many times. The rearrangement links TRBV4-2 to TRBJ2-6; weak D call: TRBD1 (8 bases). CDR1 and CDR2 (germline): LGHNA, YNFKEQ. The V end was cut by 0 bases, the J end by 18 bases, with 12 bases between. This CDR3 has 12 residues. Written as DNA, the CDR3 is TGTGCCAGCAGCCAAGAGGGGGGGACAGGGACTTTC. Protein sequence: CASSQEGGTGTF.

A remark on this clonotype: A read error is possible here, since a much larger clone lies one base away. The chain couples TRBV20-1 to TRBJ2-4, with a possible D match to TRBD2 (5 bases). The germline V gene has CDR1 DFQATT and CDR2 SNEGSKA (reference sequence). This CDR3 region has 14 residues. The CDR3 protein is CSASSNLAKDIQYF. CDR3 DNA: TGCAGTGCTAGCTCAAACCTAGCCAAAGACATTCAGTACTTC.

The chain is built from TRBV7-2 and TRBJ1-6; weak D call: TRBD1 (5 bases). The germline gives CDR1 SGHTA, CDR2 FQGNSA. With 5 bases removed from V and 12 bases from J, the gap between germline ends came to 14 bases. The CDR3 spans 13 residues. The CDR3 DNA sequence: TGTGCCAGCAGCGGGCCCGTGGGGGGACCCCTCCACTTT. Translation: CASSGPVGGPLHF.

This clonotype has ten or more counts. V is TRBV29-1 and J is TRBJ2-7; D is perhaps TRBD1 (6 bases). This CDR3 has 12 residues. V was shortened by 6 bases and J by 5 bases, with 14 bases between the two germline ends. CDR1 is SQVTM, CDR2 ANQGSEA, per germline. CDR3 loop: CSVGSGVHEQYF. The CDR3 nucleotides are TGCAGCGTCGGATCAGGGGTCCACGAGCAGTACTTC.

This clonotype came up many times. The V and J genes are TRBV7-2 and TRBJ2-5; no clear D. The germline V gene has CDR1 SGHTA and CDR2 FQGNSA. V was shortened by 5 bases and J by 10 bases, with 20 bases between the two germline ends. CDR3 length: 14 amino acids. The CDR3 protein is CASSPGGFLTGQYF. The CDR3 coding sequence is TGTGCCAGCAGCCCGGGCGGATTCTTGACTGGCCAGTACTTC.

The chain uses TRBV27 and TRBJ1-1; D is perhaps TRBD1 (5 bases). From germline, CDR1 is MNHEY and CDR2 SMNVEV (reference sequence). Trimming removed 5 bases from V and 6 bases from J, with 19 bases in between. The CDR3 has 15 amino acids. The CDR3 nucleotides are TGTGCCAGCAGTCCCGCCCACAGGATTAACGCTGAAGCTTTCTTT. This encodes CASSPAHRINAEAFF.

This clonotype was observed a single time. This may be a read error, as it is one base from a much larger clone. A read error is likely, as this CDR3 ends without the conserved phenylalanine or tryptophan. The chain carries TRBV7-3 and TRBJ1-2; 11 bases align to TRBD1. V dropped 1 base and J dropped 7; count of bases not matched to a gene: 5. This CDR3 is 15 amino acids long. The germline CDR1 and CDR2 sequences are SGHTA and FQGTGA. This CDR3 reads CASSLKGTGGGGYTC. The CDR3 region has the DNA TGTGCCAGCAGCTTAAAAGGGACAGGGGGAGGTGGCTACACCTGC.

The V gene is TRBV7-9, the J gene TRBJ2-3, with TRBD2 matching 7 bases. This CDR3 region has 16 residues. Germline V lookup: CDR1 SEHNR, CDR2 FQNEAQ (reference sequence). V lost 1 base and J lost 2; bases outside the gene matches: 6. The CDR3 bases are TGTGCCAGCAGCTTAGGGGCGGGGGTCATCACAGATACGCAGTATTTT. It translates to CASSLGAGVITDTQYF.